This TCR beta chain was captured in a study of CD8 T cells in ankylosing spondylitis. TCRdb reanalysed the 5' RACE reads using MiXCR and keeps one entry per CDR3 protein. The sample consists of some 250,000 distinct CDR3 sequences, more than 20% of them appearing once. What was sequenced was blood, either unsorted or a sorted T cell fraction (not recorded which). This TCR was sampled from a male donor with ankylosing spondylitis or in good health (not recorded which).

The CDR3 spells CSAPDTGYGYTF. The CDR3 DNA sequence: TGCAGCGCCCCTGACACCGGCTATGGCTACACCTTC. The chain uses TRBV29-1 and TRBJ1-2; D unresolved. The CDR3 is 12 amino acids. Trimming took off 7 bases at V and 4 bases at J, with 13 bases between the two ends. CDR1 is SQVTM, CDR2 ANQGSEA, per germline.